A selection of T cell receptor beta chains follows, all from one sample in a study of naive and memory T cell subsets. TCRdb re-called the UMI-ligation and nested PCR reads with MiXCR, one entry per CDR3 protein. The sample lists 95,000 to 150,000 distinct CDR3 sequences; 35% to 45% were seen once. The material sequenced was central memory CD4+ T cells from blood. These receptor sequences come from a human donor in good health. Each CDR3 is given with its conserved first and last residue. The D gene is left open where the match is weak. For some rows the clone size is stated as once, few or many, or as a class when expanded; others skip it.

clone_size j_call v_call d_call cdr3_length cdr3_nt cdr3_aa
- TRBJ1-1 TRBV28 - 14 TGTGCCAGCAGCAATACAGGGTTTAACACTGAAGCTTTCTTT CASSNTGFNTEAFF
- TRBJ2-2 TRBV5-4 - 14 TGTGCCAGCAGCTCTCCTCCGAACACCGGGGAGCTGTTTTTT CASSSPPNTGELFF
- TRBJ2-1 TRBV24-1 TRBD1 15 TGTGCCACCAGTGACCCAGGGGGACCTTACAATGAGCAGTTCTTC CATSDPGGPYNEQFF
- TRBJ2-1 TRBV6-6 TRBD2 15 TGTGCCAGCAGTTACTCTAGCGGGGGCCTGAATGAGCAGTTCTTC CASSYSSGGLNEQFF
- TRBJ2-1 TRBV12-3/TRBV12-4 TRBD2 13 TGTGCCAGCAGTTTTAGCGGGAACAATGAGCAGTTCTTC CASSFSGNNEQFF
once TRBJ2-1 TRBV30 - 13 TGTGCCTGGAGTCTTCTAGCCTATGGTGAGCAGTTCTTC CAWSLLAYGEQFF
- TRBJ2-1 TRBV6-2/TRBV6-3 TRBD2 12 TGTGCCAGCAGCCAGCTAGCGGGAGGGCGGTTCTTC CASSQLAGGRFF
few TRBJ2-3 TRBV20-1 - 14 TGCAGTGCTCCCGACAGGTTTATTACAGATACGCAGTATTTT CSAPDRFITDTQYF
few TRBJ2-3 TRBV28 - 18 TGTGCCAGCAGTTTAATTACCCTAGCATCCTACCCCCCAGATACGCAGTATTTT CASSLITLASYPPDTQYF
- TRBJ2-5 TRBV6-6 - 12 TGTGCCACGTCGAGGTTACAAGAGACCCAGTACTTC CATSRLQETQYF
- TRBJ2-3 TRBV28 - 15 TGTGCCAGCAGTTTAGCGGCTCAAAACACAGATACGCAGTATTTT CASSLAAQNTDTQYF
- TRBJ1-5 TRBV7-2 - 13 TGTGCCAGCAGCCCCTATGGAGAGCGGCCCCAGCATTTT CASSPYGERPQHF
few TRBJ2-2 TRBV6-5 - 12 TGTGCCAGCAGCCAGAGGGCCGGGGAGCTGTTTTTT CASSQRAGELFF
once TRBJ2-3 TRBV5-1 - 15 TGCGCCAGCAGCTTATTTACGGGAGCGGCAGATACGCAGTATTTT CASSLFTGAADTQYF
- TRBJ2-7 TRBV14 - 17 TGTGCCAGCAGCCAAGATTCCCGGTCAGGGAGTGAAGACGAGCAGTACTTC CASSQDSRSGSEDEQYF
once TRBJ1-1 TRBV12-3/TRBV12-4 - 13 TGTGCCAGCAGTGGAACACGCTTCACTGAAGCTTTCTTT CASSGTRFTEAFF
- TRBJ2-1 TRBV7-2 TRBD2 15 TGTGCCAGCAGCTTACTAGCGGGAGGATTGTATGAGCAGTTCTTC CASSLLAGGLYEQFF
few TRBJ2-7 TRBV3-1 TRBD2 15 TGTGCCAGCAGCCAAGGGACTAGCGGAAGCTACGAGCAGTACTTC CASSQGTSGSYEQYF
few TRBJ2-7 TRBV23-1 TRBD1 14 TGCGCCAGCATTCTAGGACAGGGTTTTTACGAGCAGTACTTC CASILGQGFYEQYF
- TRBJ2-1 TRBV7-8 TRBD2 17 TGTGCCAGCAGCTTAGGAAGGGGCCCTAGCGGGAGTGATGAGCAGTTCTTC CASSLGRGPSGSDEQFF
few TRBJ2-6 TRBV27 TRBD1 16 TGTGCCAGCAGTCCGGGGACAGGGAGAGGGGCCAACGTCCTGACTTTC CASSPGTGRGANVLTF
- TRBJ2-1 TRBV7-2 TRBD2 15 TGTGCCAGCAGAACCGGGACTAGTCTGTCCAATGAGCAGTTCTTC CASRTGTSLSNEQFF
few TRBJ2-7 TRBV5-1 - 13 TGCGCCAAGGAAAGCGGCAGGGCCTACGAGCAGTACTTC CAKESGRAYEQYF
- TRBJ2-5 TRBV20-1 - 14 TGCAGTGCTTCCCCCGGGGTTAATCAAGAGACCCAGTACTTC CSASPGVNQETQYF
- TRBJ2-7 TRBV2 - 14 TGTGCCAGCAGTGAAGGAGCGGGTGTCTACGAGCAGTACTTC CASSEGAGVYEQYF
few TRBJ2-5 TRBV27 TRBD2 12 TGTGCCAGCAGTTGGAGCGGGGGGACCCAGTACTTC CASSWSGGTQYF
few TRBJ1-6 TRBV27 - 13 TGTGCCAGCAGTTTTACCGGGGATTCACCCCTCCACTTT CASSFTGDSPLHF
- TRBJ2-3 TRBV27 - 15 TGTGCCAGCAGTCCTACGATTCTCAGCACAGATACGCAGTATTTT CASSPTILSTDTQYF
- TRBJ1-6 TRBV7-9 TRBD1 18 TGTGCCAGCAGCGATCCGGGACAGGGGCTTACGTCGGGTTCACCCCTCCACTTT CASSDPGQGLTSGSPLHF
- TRBJ2-2 TRBV9 TRBD2 16 TGTGCCAGCAGCGATACTAGCGGAGGAAAGACCGGGGAGCTGTTTTTT CASSDTSGGKTGELFF
- TRBJ2-1 TRBV10-3 TRBD1 14 TGTGCCATCAGGGGACAGGGCGGACACAATGAGCAGTTCTTC CAIRGQGGHNEQFF
few TRBJ2-3 TRBV4-2 - 16 TGTGCCAGCAGCCAAGGGACAAGCGCCCTGACAGATACGCAGTATTTT CASSQGTSALTDTQYF
few TRBJ1-1 TRBV27 - 14 TGTGCCAGCAGTTACAGGCCCATGAACACTGAAGCTTTCTTT CASSYRPMNTEAFF
- TRBJ1-5 TRBV7-2 TRBD1 14 TGTGCCAGCAGCCGGACAGGGGTGGGACAGCCCCAGCATTTT CASSRTGVGQPQHF
few TRBJ1-6 TRBV20-1 TRBD1 14 TGCAGTGCTAGCGCGGACAGGGATAATTCACCCCTCCACTTT CSASADRDNSPLHF
- TRBJ2-5 TRBV24-1 TRBD2 16 TGTGCCACCAGTGACTTTGGGACTAGCGGAGTCGAGACCCAGTACTTC CATSDFGTSGVETQYF
- TRBJ1-1 TRBV20-1 TRBD1 15 TGCAGTGCTAGGGACAGGGGGCGCGGGAACACTGAAGCTTTCTTT CSARDRGRGNTEAFF
few TRBJ2-5 TRBV12-3/TRBV12-4 - 17 TGTGCCAGCAGTTTAGGGTCGATCGACAGGGAGGTAGAGACCCAGTACTTC CASSLGSIDREVETQYF
few TRBJ2-1 TRBV28 TRBD1 14 TGTGCCAGCAGAGCAGGGGGCTCAGGCAATGAGCAGTTCTTC CASRAGGSGNEQFF
many TRBJ2-7 TRBV29-1 - 12 TGCAGCGTTGTGGGGCTTTCCTACGAGCAGTACTTC CSVVGLSYEQYF
once TRBJ1-2 TRBV20-1 TRBD1 15 TGCAGTGCTAGAACGCGAAGACAGGGGGCGCAGGGCTACACCTTC CSARTRRQGAQGYTF
- TRBJ1-6 TRBV20-1 - 14 TGCAGTGCCTATAGTCCACACTATAATTCACCCCTCCACTTT CSAYSPHYNSPLHF
- TRBJ2-1 TRBV6-6 - 17 TGTGCCAGCAGTTCACCGAACGGGGGACTCAGCAGGAATGAGCAGTTCTTC CASSSPNGGLSRNEQFF
once TRBJ2-1 TRBV5-1 TRBD1 15 TGCGCCAGCAGCGGTCGACAGGGGTCTTACAATGAGCAGTTCTTC CASSGRQGSYNEQFF
- TRBJ2-6 TRBV12-5 TRBD1 16 TGTGCTAGTGGACAGGGGGAAACCTCTGGGGCCAACGTCCTGACTTTC CASGQGETSGANVLTF
few TRBJ2-1 TRBV4-1 - 15 TGCGCCAGCAGCCTTGAATGGGGGAGCGGCAATGAGCAGTTCTTC CASSLEWGSGNEQFF
- TRBJ2-5 TRBV7-3 TRBD2 17 TGTGCCAGCAGCCCTCATGGTGGGGCGGGAGTAGGAGAGACCCAGTACTTC CASSPHGGAGVGETQYF
many TRBJ2-1 TRBV20-1 - 12 TGCAGTGCCTCAGGAGTCTTCAATGAGCAGTTCTTC CSASGVFNEQFF
- TRBJ1-2 TRBV20-1 - 15 TGCAGTGCTAGAGGAGTCCAGGGCTCTAACTATGGCTACACCTTT CSARGVQGSNYGYTF
- TRBJ2-1 TRBV29-1 - 11 TGCAGCGTTGTCGGGCTTAATGAGCAGTTCTTC CSVVGLNEQFF
- TRBJ2-3 TRBV9 - 15 TGTGCCAGCAGCCCCCAACTCGGAGGGGCAGATACGCAGTATTTT CASSPQLGGADTQYF